Shown below are 25 T cell receptor beta chains from a single sample sequenced in a study of control samples from healthy donors and cancer patients. Clones were sequenced by immunoSEQ multiplex PCR, and TCRdb holds only the in-frame ones, with some missing. The profile covers some 110,000 clones, with more than 85% appearing a single time and more than 2% taken by the ten largest. The sequencing sample was made of blood. The receptors come from a man younger than 40 in good health.

The chain couples TRBV14 to TRBJ1-2; D is uncertain. Trimming took 2 bases from V and 5 from J, leaving 6 bases between them. The CDR3 loop spans 12 amino acids. The germline CDR1 and CDR2 sequences are SGHDN and FVKESK. The DNA for the CDR3 is TGTGCCAGCAGCCAATTCCTTTATGGCTACACCTTC. Translating gives CASSQFLYGYTF.

V is TRBV3-1 (or the pseudogene TRBV3-2) and J is TRBJ2-7, with 10 bases identical to TRBD1. Germline V gene data show CDR1 as LGHDT and CDR2 as YNNKEL (reference sequence). This CDR3 spans 17 amino acids. Unmatched junction bases numbered 12, after V lost 4 bases and J lost 3 bases. CDR3 in amino acids: CASSPPDGGQGNYEQYV. DNA of the CDR3: TGTGCCAGCAGCCCCCCCGATGGGGGACAGGGGAACTACGAGCAGTACGTC.

The chain is built from TRBV5-6 and TRBJ1-2; no firm D call. Germline CDR1 SGHDT, CDR2 YYEEEE. This CDR3 is built from 15 residues. V was trimmed by 0 bases and J by 5 bases, leaving 14 bases between them. The CDR3 here is CASSLGGRSGYGYTF. In DNA form, the CDR3 reads TGTGCCAGCAGCTTGGGCGGACGGAGCGGTTATGGCTACACCTTC.

The rearrangement uses TRBV3-1 (or the pseudogene TRBV3-2) and TRBJ2-5; D is unclear. The CDR3 has 11 residues. Trimming removed 4 bases from V and 5 bases from J, with 5 bases in between. From germline, CDR1 is LGHDT and CDR2 YNNKEL (reference sequence). The CDR3 nucleotides are TGTGCCAGCAGCCGCGTGGAGACCCAGTACTTC. It is translated as CASSRVETQYF.

V usage is TRBV29-1 and J usage is TRBJ2-5; D is possibly TRBD2 (6 bases). The CDR3 has 11 residues. Germline CDR1 reads SQVTM; CDR2 reads ANQGSEA. Trimming shortened V by 6 bases and J by 11 bases, and 16 bases separated the two germline ends. The CDR3 here is CSVLRRDSQYF. The CDR3, as DNA: TGCAGCGTCCTACGCCGGGACTCACAGTACTTC.

The chain joins TRBV24-1 to TRBJ2-3; 8 positions match TRBD2. The CDR3 runs to 15 residues. With 1 base clipped from V and 6 bases from J, the junction kept 5 bases outside the gene matches. CDR1 is KGHDR and CDR2 is SFDVKD in the germline V gene. The CDR3 region has the DNA TGTGCCACCAGTGATTTTCGGGGGGGGGAGGATACGCAGTATTTT. This gives the protein CATSDFRGGEDTQYF.

The chain links TRBV24-1 to TRBJ1-1, with no clear D. CDR3 size: 14 residues. V was trimmed by 4 bases and J by 1 base, leaving 9 bases between them. Germline V CDR1 and CDR2: KGHDR, SFDVKD. The CDR3 DNA sequence: TGTGCCACCAGTGAAGACGGTCAGAACACTGAAGCTTTCTTT. Its protein is CATSEDGQNTEAFF.

The V call is TRBV21-1, the J call TRBJ2-1. TRBV21-1 is tagged as a pseudogene. This CDR3 spans 17 amino acids. This chain's CDR3 is CASSIGTRCRGYNEQFF. CDR3 sequence (DNA): TGTGCCAGCAGCATCGGGACGCGGTGCCGCGGCTACAATGAGCAGTTCTTC.

This clone was counted a few times. The chain carries TRBV6-6 and TRBJ2-3; D is undetermined. The CDR3 loop spans 12 amino acids. CDR1 is MNHNY and CDR2 is SVGAGI in the germline V gene (reference sequence). V shed 0 bases and J shed 5 bases, with 3 bases lying between them. CDR3 sequence: CASSYSLDTQYF. In DNA form, the CDR3 reads TGTGCCAGCAGTTACTCCTTAGATACGCAGTATTTT.

This clone is a singleton in its sample. The J gene is TRBJ1-5, the V gene TRBV28; no clear D gene. Trimming left V 2 bases short and J 3 bases short, with 8 bases between. The CDR3 sequence is 14 residues long. The germline V gene encodes CDR1 MDHEN and CDR2 SYDVKM. The DNA of the CDR3 is TGTGCCAGCAGTTTAGGCCGGAACAATCAGCCCCAGCATTTT. This encodes CASSLGRNNQPQHF.

V and J are TRBV28 and TRBJ2-7; the D is unclear. The V end was cut by 4 bases, the J end by 12 bases, with 13 bases between. The CDR3 length is 11 residues. Looked up from germline, CDR1 is MDHEN and CDR2 is SYDVKM. The CDR3 DNA reads as TGTGCCAGCAGTTCTCGTGGCAGGCGGTACTTC. Translation gives CASSSRGRRYF.

This chain joins TRBV27 and TRBJ1-2; D unclear. CDR1 MNHEY and CDR2 SMNVEV come from the germline V gene (reference sequence). The CDR3 sequence is 13 residues long. V lost 5 bases and J 8 bases, leaving 15 bases between the germline ends. The CDR3 region has the DNA TGTGCCAGCAGTCGCACCGGGAGTTACGGCTACACCTTC. Translated, it gives CASSRTGSYGYTF.

Only one count was recorded for this clone. The V and J genes are TRBV27 and TRBJ1-1, with D tentatively TRBD1 (6 bases). Germline V lookup: CDR1 MNHEY, CDR2 SMNVEV (reference sequence). The CDR3 totals 16 residues. The V and J ends lost 6 bases and 0 bases respectively, with 17 bases between them. The CDR3 here is CASSPEGEGVNTEAFF. CDR3 sequence (DNA): TGTGCCAGCAGCCCGGAGGGGGAGGGGGTGAACACTGAAGCTTTCTTT.

The chain joins TRBV27 to TRBJ1-2; no clear D gene. Germline CDR1 is MNHEY and CDR2 is SMNVEV (reference sequence). V was shortened by 2 bases and J by 8 bases, with 18 bases between the two germline ends. This CDR3 spans 15 amino acids. DNA of the CDR3: TGTGCCAGCAGTTTAACCCTTCCAGAGAGTGACGGCTACACCTTC. Amino acid sequence: CASSLTLPESDGYTF.

The rearrangement uses TRBV6-5 and TRBJ2-6; D is unresolved. Germline V lookup: CDR1 MNHEY, CDR2 SVGAGI. This CDR3 contains 14 residues. The V end lost 5 bases, the J end lost 4 bases, and 9 bases lay between the germline ends. The CDR3 DNA is TGTGCCAGCAGTACCCCGGAGGGGGCCAACGTCCTGACTTTC. Amino acids: CASSTPEGANVLTF.

The chain couples TRBV30 to TRBJ1-3; D not resolved. Germline values: CDR1 GTSNPN, CDR2 SVGIG (reference sequence). V lost 7 bases to trimming and J lost 0 bases, with 7 bases between them. The CDR3 length is 12 residues. The CDR3 is CASRSSGNTIYF. The CDR3 nucleotides are TGTGCCTCTCGGTCCTCTGGAAACACCATATATTTT.

This rearrangement joins TRBV6-5 to TRBJ1-4, with 8 bases aligning to TRBD1. Looked up from germline, CDR1 is MNHEY and CDR2 is SVGAGI. This CDR3 is 14 amino acids long. V was pared by 8 bases and J by 6 bases, with 8 bases of the junction left unmatched. The CDR3 here is CASGGTGGYEKLFF. CDR3 nucleotide sequence: TGTGCCAGCGGGGGTACAGGGGGATATGAAAAACTGTTTTTT.

The chain carries TRBV18 and TRBJ2-4; perhaps TRBD2 as D (5 bases). The CDR3 has 13 residues. The germline CDR1 and CDR2 sequences are KGHSH and LQKENI. Trimming stripped 2 bases from V and 5 bases from J, with 7 bases between. The CDR3 sequence is CASSPMGENIQYF. The CDR3 region has the DNA TGTGCCAGCTCACCAATGGGAGAAAACATTCAGTACTTC.

The gene calls are TRBV7-8 and TRBJ2-6; no clear D. V was pared by 5 bases and J by 0 bases, with 5 bases between. The germline CDR1 and CDR2 sequences are SGHVS and FQNEAQ. The CDR3 spans 14 residues. For the CDR3, the DNA is TGTGCCAGCAGCCCACTCTCTGGGGCCAACGTCCTGACTTTC. It yields the protein CASSPLSGANVLTF.

The chain combines TRBV5-1 with TRBJ1-6, with no clear D. The CDR3 is 14 amino acids. Looked up from germline, CDR1 is SGHRS and CDR2 is YFSETQ. Trimming stripped 0 bases from V and 10 bases from J, with 11 bases between. The CDR3 DNA follows: TGCGCCAGCAGCTTGGCAGTATTAGACTCACCCCTCCACTTT. Its translation: CASSLAVLDSPLHF.

For the CDR3, the DNA is TGTGCCAGCAGTGTCCCGGGACAGGGGACAGATACGCAGTATTTT. Translated: CASSVPGQGTDTQYF. The gene calls are TRBV2 and TRBJ2-3; 10 bases are shared with TRBD1. J was trimmed by 3 bases and V by 4 bases; bases with no gene match: 4. The V gene's germline CDR1 is SNHLY and CDR2 FYNNEI. The CDR3 is 15 residues long.

Notes on this clone: At the DNA level, this CDR3 is encoded by other sequences in the same sample as well. The chain joins TRBV7-2 to TRBJ2-3; TRBD2 matches at 9 bases. The CDR3 has 17 residues. Germline V gene sequence: CDR1 SGHTA, CDR2 FQGNSA. After removal of 2 bases from V and 2 bases from J, the junction contained 8 bases not matched to a gene. The chain's CDR3 is CASSLLGGGGVTDTQYF. The CDR3 DNA follows: TGTGCCAGCAGCTTATTAGGGGGCGGGGGGGTCACAGATACGCAGTATTTT. Looking up the rest from reference TRBV7-2 and TRBJ2-3 gives the full variable domain: GAGVSQSPSNKVTEKGKDVELRCDPISGHTALYWYRQSLGQGLEFLIYFQGNSAPDKSGLPSDRFSAERTGGSVSTLTIQRTQQEDSAVYLCASSLLGGGGVTDTQYFGPGTRLTVL.

This sequence joins TRBV10-3 and TRBJ2-2, with TRBD1 as a possible D gene (6 bases). The germline V gene has CDR1 ENHRY and CDR2 SYGVKD. The V end lost 2 bases, the J end lost 6 bases, and 13 bases lay between the germline ends. The CDR3 runs to 15 residues. The CDR3 coding sequence is TGTGCCATCAGTGAGGGCAGGGGCTCCTCCGGGGAGCTGTTTTTT. Translated: CAISEGRGSSGELFF.

This clone is termed medium-sized. V gene TRBV6-4 combines with J gene TRBJ2-1; TRBD2 matches 12 bases. The CDR3 extends over 14 amino acids. Germline trimming cut 7 bases from V and 7 bases from J; bases unmatched to any gene: 5. Germline V gene data show CDR1 as MRHNA and CDR2 as SNTAGT. The CDR3 DNA is TGTGCCAGCACTCCTAGCGGGGGGGTGAATGAGCAGTTCTTC. Translation gives CASTPSGGVNEQFF.

This sequence joins TRBV7-9 and TRBJ1-3; maybe TRBD1 (6 bases). Looked up from germline, CDR1 is SEHNR and CDR2 is FQNEAQ (reference sequence). The V end was cut by 7 bases, the J end by 1 base, with 8 bases between. The CDR3 runs to 13 residues. CDR3 amino acids: CASKQGSGNTIYF. The CDR3 DNA reads TGTGCCAGCAAACAGGGTTCTGGAAACACCATATATTTT.